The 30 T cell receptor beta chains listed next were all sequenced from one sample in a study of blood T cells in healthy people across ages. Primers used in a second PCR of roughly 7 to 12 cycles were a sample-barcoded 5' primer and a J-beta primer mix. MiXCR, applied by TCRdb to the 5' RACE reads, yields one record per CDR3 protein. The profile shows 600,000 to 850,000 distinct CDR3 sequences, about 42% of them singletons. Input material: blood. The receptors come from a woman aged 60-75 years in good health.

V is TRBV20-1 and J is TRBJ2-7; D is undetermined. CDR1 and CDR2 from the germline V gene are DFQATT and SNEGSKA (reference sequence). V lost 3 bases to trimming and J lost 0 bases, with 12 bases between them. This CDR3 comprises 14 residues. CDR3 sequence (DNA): TGCAGTGCTAGGAAAGTGGAAAGCTCCTACGAGCAGTACTTC. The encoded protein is CSARKVESSYEQYF.

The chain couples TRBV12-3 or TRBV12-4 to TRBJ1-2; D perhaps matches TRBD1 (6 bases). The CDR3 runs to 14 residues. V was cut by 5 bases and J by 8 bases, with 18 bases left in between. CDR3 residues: CASSPGERGIGYTF. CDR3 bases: TGTGCCAGCAGTCCAGGAGAAAGGGGGATCGGCTACACCTTC.

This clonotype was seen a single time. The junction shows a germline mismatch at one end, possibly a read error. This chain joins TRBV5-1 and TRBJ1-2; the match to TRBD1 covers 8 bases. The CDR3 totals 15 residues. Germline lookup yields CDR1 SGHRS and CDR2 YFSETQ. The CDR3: CAGSTDRAAGYGYTF. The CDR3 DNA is TGCGCCGGCAGCACGGACAGGGCTGCCGGCTATGGCTACACCTTC.

This CDR3 reads CASSQDRETGEGEQYF. The CDR3 bases are TGCGCCAGCAGCCAAGACAGGGAGACAGGGGAGGGCGAGCAGTACTTC. The rearrangement links TRBV4-1 to TRBJ2-7; D may be TRBD1 (8 bases). This CDR3 region has 16 residues. Germline assignment: CDR1 MGHRA and CDR2 YSYEKL. V was shortened by 0 bases and J by 6 bases, with 18 bases between the two germline ends.

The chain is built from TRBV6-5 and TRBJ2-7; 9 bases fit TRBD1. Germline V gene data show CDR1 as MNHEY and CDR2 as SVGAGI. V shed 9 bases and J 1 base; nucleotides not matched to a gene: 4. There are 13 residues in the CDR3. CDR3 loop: CASGTGNSYEQYF. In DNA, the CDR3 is TGTGCCAGTGGGACAGGGAATTCCTACGAGCAGTACTTC.

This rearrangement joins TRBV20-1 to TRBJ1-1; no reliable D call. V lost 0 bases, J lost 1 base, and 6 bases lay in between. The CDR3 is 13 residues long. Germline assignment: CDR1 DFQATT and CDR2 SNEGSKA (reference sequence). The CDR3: CSARDGGNTEAFF. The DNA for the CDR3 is TGCAGTGCTAGAGATGGAGGGAACACTGAAGCTTTCTTT.

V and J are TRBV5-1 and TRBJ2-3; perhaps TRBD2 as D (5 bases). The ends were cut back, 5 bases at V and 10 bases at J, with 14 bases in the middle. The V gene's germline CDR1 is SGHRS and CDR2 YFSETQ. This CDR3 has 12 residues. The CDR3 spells CASRGSGFAQYF. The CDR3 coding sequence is TGCGCCAGCAGAGGCTCGGGGTTTGCGCAGTATTTT. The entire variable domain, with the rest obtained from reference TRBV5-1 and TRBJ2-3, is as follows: KAGVTQTPRYLIKTRGQQVTLSCSPISGHRSVSWYQQTPGQGLQFLFEYFSETQRNKGNFPGRFSGRQFSNSRSEMNVSTLELGDSALYLCASRGSGFAQYFGPGTRLTVL.

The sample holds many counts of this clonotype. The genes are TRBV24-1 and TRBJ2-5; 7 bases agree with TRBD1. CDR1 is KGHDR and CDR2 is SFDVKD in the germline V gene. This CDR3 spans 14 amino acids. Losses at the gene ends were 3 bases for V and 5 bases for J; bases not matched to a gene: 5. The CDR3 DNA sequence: TGTGCCACCAGTGATCCAGGGGGTGCTGAGACCCAGTACTTC. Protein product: CATSDPGGAETQYF.

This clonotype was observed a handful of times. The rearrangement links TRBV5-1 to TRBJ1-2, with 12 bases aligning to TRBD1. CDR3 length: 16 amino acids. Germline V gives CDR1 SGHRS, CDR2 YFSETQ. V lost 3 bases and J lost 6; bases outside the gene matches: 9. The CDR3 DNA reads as TGCGCCAGCAGCTGGGGGCCGGGACAGGGGGCCGATGGCTACACCTTC. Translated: CASSWGPGQGADGYTF.

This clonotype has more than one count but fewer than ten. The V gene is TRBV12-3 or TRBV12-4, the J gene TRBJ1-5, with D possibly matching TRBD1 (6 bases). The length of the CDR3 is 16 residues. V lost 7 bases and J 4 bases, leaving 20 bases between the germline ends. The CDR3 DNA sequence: TGTGCCAGCACCCCGAGGGGGACGGGCAAAAATCAGCCCCAGCATTTT. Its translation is CASTPRGTGKNQPQHF.

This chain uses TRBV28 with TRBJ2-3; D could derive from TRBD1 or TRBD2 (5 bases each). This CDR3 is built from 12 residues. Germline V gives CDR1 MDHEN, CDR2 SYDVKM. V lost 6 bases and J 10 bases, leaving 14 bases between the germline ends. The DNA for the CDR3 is TGTGCCAGCAGCTTAGGGCAGGGAGCGCAGTATTTT. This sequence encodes CASSLGQGAQYF.

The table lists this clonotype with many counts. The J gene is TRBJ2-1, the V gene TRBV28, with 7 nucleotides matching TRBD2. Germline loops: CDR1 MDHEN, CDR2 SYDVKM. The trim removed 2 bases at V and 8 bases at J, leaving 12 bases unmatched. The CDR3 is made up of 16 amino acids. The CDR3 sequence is CASSLETVGLRDEQFF. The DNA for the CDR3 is TGTGCCAGCAGTTTAGAGACGGTGGGACTACGCGATGAGCAGTTCTTC.

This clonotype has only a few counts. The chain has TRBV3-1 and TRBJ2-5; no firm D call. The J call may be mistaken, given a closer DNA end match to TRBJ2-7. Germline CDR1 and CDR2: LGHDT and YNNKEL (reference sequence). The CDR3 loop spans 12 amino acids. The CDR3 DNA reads TGTGCCAGCAGCCAGAGCAACTACGAGCAGTACTTC. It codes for CASSQSNYEQYF.

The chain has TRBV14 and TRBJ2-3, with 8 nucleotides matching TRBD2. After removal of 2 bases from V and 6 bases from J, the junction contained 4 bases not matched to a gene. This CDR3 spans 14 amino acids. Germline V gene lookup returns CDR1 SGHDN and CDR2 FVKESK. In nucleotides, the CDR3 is TGTGCCAGCAGCCAACCAGCGGGAGATGATACGCAGTATTTT. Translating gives CASSQPAGDDTQYF.

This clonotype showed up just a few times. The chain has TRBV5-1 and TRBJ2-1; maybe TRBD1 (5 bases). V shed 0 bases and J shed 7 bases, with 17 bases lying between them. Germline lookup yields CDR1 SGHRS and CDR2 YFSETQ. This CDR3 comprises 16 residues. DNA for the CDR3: TGCGCCAGCAGCTTGGGTGGCAGGGCGGACCTGAATGAGCAGTTCTTC. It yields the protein CASSLGGRADLNEQFF.

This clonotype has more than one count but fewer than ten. CDR3: CASSPRLGADTQYF. CDR3 coding DNA: TGTGCCAGCAGCCCGCGGCTCGGCGCAGATACGCAGTATTTT. J is TRBJ2-3 and V is TRBV9; D unresolved. The CDR3 extends over 14 amino acids. Germline lookup yields CDR1 SGDLS and CDR2 YYNGEE. The germline V and J ends were trimmed by 4 bases and 4 bases, with 13 bases remaining between them.

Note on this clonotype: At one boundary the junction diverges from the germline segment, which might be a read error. CDR3 DNA: TGCAGCGTTGGGGGTATCGCGGGAGAGGTTAATGAGCGGTTCTTC. This translates into CSVGGIAGEVNERFF. The chain recombines TRBV29-1 with TRBJ2-1, with 7 bases lining up with TRBD2. Looked up from germline, CDR1 is SQVTM and CDR2 is ANQGSEA. This CDR3 contains 15 residues.

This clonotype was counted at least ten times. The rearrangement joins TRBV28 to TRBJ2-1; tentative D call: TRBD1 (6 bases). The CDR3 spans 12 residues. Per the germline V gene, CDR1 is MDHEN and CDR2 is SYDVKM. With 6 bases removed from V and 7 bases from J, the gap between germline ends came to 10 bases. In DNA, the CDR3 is TGTGCCAGCAGCATCGACAGGAATGAGCAGTTCTTC. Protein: CASSIDRNEQFF. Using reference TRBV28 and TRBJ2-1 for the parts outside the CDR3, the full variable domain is DVKVTQSSRYLVKRTGEKVFLECVQDMDHENMFWYRQDPGLGLRLIYFSYDVKMKEKGDIPEGYSVSREKKERFSLILESASTNQTSMYLCASSIDRNEQFFGPGTRLTVL.

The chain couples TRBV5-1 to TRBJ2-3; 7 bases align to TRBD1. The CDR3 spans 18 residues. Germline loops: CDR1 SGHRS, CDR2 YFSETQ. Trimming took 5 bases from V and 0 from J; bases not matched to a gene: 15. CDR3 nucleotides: TGCGCCAGCAGAAGAGTTGAAGGGGGCGGTCTTAGCACAGATACGCAGTATTTT. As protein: CASRRVEGGGLSTDTQYF. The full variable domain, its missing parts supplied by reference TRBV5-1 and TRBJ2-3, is KAGVTQTPRYLIKTRGQQVTLSCSPISGHRSVSWYQQTPGQGLQFLFEYFSETQRNKGNFPGRFSGRQFSNSRSEMNVSTLELGDSALYLCASRRVEGGGLSTDTQYFGPGTRLTVL.

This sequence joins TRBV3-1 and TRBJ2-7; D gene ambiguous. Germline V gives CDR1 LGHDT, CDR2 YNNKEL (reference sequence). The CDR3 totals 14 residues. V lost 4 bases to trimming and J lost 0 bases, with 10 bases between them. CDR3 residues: CASSPRWSSYEQYF. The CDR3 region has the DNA TGTGCCAGCAGCCCCCGGTGGAGCTCCTACGAGCAGTACTTC.

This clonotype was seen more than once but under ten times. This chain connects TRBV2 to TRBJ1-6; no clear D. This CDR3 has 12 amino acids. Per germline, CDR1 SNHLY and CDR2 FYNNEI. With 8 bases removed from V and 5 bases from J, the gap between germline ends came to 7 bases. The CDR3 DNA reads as TGTGCCAGCTCTAAGGATAATTCACCCCTCCACTTT. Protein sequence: CASSKDNSPLHF.

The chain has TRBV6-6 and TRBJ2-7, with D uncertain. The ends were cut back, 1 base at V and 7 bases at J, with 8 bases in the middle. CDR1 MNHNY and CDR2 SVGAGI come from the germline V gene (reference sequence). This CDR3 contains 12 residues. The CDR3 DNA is TGTGCCAGCAGTTACTTGGGGTGGGAGCAGTACTTC. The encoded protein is CASSYLGWEQYF.

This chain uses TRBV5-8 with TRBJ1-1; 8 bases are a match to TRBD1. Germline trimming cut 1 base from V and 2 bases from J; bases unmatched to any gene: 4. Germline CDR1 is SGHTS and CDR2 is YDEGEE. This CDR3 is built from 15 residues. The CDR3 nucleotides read TGTGCCAGCAGCTTGATCAGGGGGCAAAACACTGAAGCTTTCTTT. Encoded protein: CASSLIRGQNTEAFF. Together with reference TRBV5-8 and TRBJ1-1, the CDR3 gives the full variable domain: EAGVTQSPTHLIKTRGQQATLRCSPISGHTSVYWYQQALGLGLQFLLWYDEGEERNRGNFPPRFSGRQFPNYSSELNVNALELEDSALYLCASSLIRGQNTEAFFGQGTRLTVV.

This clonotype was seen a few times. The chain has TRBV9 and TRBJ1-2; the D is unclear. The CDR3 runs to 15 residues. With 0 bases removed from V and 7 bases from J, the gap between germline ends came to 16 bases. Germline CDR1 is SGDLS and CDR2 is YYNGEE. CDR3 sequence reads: CASSVAGFTIRGYTF. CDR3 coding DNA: TGTGCCAGCAGCGTAGCCGGGTTCACAATACGTGGCTACACCTTC.

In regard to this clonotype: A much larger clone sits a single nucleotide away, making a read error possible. CDR3 sequence reads: CSVESVGAFPREQYF. The CDR3 bases are TGCAGCGTTGAAAGCGTGGGGGCGTTCCCCAGGGAGCAGTACTTC. The gene calls are TRBV29-1 and TRBJ2-5; possibly TRBD1 for D (6 bases). The CDR3 runs to 15 residues. V lost 2 bases to trimming and J lost 11 bases, with 24 bases between them. The germline V gene encodes CDR1 SQVTM and CDR2 ANQGSEA.

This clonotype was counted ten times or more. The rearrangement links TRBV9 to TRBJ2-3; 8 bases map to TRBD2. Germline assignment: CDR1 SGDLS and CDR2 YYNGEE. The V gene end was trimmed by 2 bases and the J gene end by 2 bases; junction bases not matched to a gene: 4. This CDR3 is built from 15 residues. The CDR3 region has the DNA TGTGCCAGCAGCGTGGCTAGCGGGTACACAGATACGCAGTATTTT. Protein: CASSVASGYTDTQYF.

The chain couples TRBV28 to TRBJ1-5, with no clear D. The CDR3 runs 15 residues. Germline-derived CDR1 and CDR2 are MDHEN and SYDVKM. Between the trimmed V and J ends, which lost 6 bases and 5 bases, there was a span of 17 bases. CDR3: CASRPTGALHQPQHF. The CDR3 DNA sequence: TGTGCCAGCAGGCCCACGGGCGCCCTCCATCAGCCCCAGCATTTT.

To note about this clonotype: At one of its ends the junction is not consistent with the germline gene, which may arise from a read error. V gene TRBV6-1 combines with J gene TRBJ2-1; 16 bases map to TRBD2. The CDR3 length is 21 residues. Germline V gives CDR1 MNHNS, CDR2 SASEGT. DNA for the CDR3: TGTGCCAGCAGTGAATTCTTGGGACTAGCGGGGGGGCAGAGCTCCTACAATGAGCGGTTCTTC. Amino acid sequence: CASSEFLGLAGGQSSYNERFF.

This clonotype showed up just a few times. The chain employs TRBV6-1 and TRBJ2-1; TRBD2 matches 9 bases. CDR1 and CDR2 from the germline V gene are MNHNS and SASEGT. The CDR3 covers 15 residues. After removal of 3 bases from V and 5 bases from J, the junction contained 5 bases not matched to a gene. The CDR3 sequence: CASSEVAGENNEQFF. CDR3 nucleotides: TGTGCCAGCAGTGAGGTAGCGGGGGAGAACAATGAGCAGTTCTTC.

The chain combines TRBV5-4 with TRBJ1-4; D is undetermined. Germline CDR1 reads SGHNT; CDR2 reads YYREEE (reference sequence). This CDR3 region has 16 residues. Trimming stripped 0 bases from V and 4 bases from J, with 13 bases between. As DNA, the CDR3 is TGTGCCAGCAGCTTGGACGGCCGACTGGGTAATGAAAAACTGTTTTTT. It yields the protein CASSLDGRLGNEKLFF.